This is a list of T cell receptor beta chains from one sample in a study of T cells in Graves' hyperthyroidism and ophthalmopathy. TCRdb re-analysed the multiplex PCR reads in MiXCR, keeping a single row per CDR3 protein. The sample shows about 250,000 distinct CDR3 sequences, about 24% of them seen only once. Sequencing was performed on blood. The receptor set was obtained from a woman aged 40 to 50 with Graves' ophthalmopathy. The CDR3 runs from the conserved cysteine through the conserved F or W. A D gene is named only where the DNA matches it firmly. Expanded clones get a size class; other rows say once, few or many, or leave the size out.

cdr3_aa: CASSGTSGFEQYF
cdr3_nt: TGTGCCAGTAGTGGGACTAGCGGGTTTGAGCAGTACTTC
v_call: TRBV19
clone_size: NA
d_call: TRBD2
j_call: TRBJ2-7

cdr3_aa: CASSRRQYQETQYF
cdr3_nt: TGTGCCAGTAGTCGGAGACAGTACCAAGAGACCCAGTACTTC
v_call: TRBV19
clone_size: many
d_call: NA
j_call: TRBJ2-5

cdr3_aa: CASSPRGQKNTGELFF
cdr3_nt: TGTGCCAGCAGCCCCCGCGGACAGAAGAACACCGGGGAGCTGTTTTTT
v_call: TRBV11-1
clone_size: many
d_call: NA
j_call: TRBJ2-2

cdr3_aa: CSARDQRGAEQYF
cdr3_nt: TGCAGTGCTAGAGACCAAAGGGGGGCCGAGCAGTACTTC
v_call: TRBV20-1
clone_size: many
d_call: NA
j_call: TRBJ2-7

cdr3_aa: CASRYLREETQYF
cdr3_nt: TGTGCCAGCAGATATTTGCGGGAAGAGACCCAGTACTTC
v_call: TRBV6-5
clone_size: NA
d_call: NA
j_call: TRBJ2-5

cdr3_aa: CATSRDGPISSQPQHF
cdr3_nt: TGTGCCACCAGCAGGGACGGACCTATATCCTCCCAGCCCCAGCATTTT
v_call: TRBV15
clone_size: NA
d_call: NA
j_call: TRBJ1-5

cdr3_aa: CAISESNHNQPQHF
cdr3_nt: TGTGCCATCAGTGAGTCGAATCACAATCAGCCCCAGCATTTT
v_call: TRBV10-3
clone_size: NA
d_call: NA
j_call: TRBJ1-5

cdr3_aa: CASSLVGLQTYEQYF
cdr3_nt: TGTGCCAGCAGCTTAGTGGGACTCCAGACCTACGAGCAGTACTTC
v_call: TRBV11-2
clone_size: NA
d_call: NA
j_call: TRBJ2-7

cdr3_aa: CATSDWDGNQPQHF
cdr3_nt: TGTGCCACCAGTGACTGGGACGGCAATCAGCCCCAGCATTTT
v_call: TRBV24-1
clone_size: many
d_call: NA
j_call: TRBJ1-5

cdr3_aa: CASSQRTSGVWAGTEAFF
cdr3_nt: TGTGCCAGCAGCCAAAGAACCTCAGGGGTTTGGGCTGGCACTGAAGCTTTCTTT
v_call: TRBV11-1
clone_size: few
d_call: NA
j_call: TRBJ1-1

cdr3_aa: CASSFATGKAFF
cdr3_nt: TGTGCCAGCAGCTTCGCGACAGGAAAAGCTTTCTTT
v_call: TRBV11-3
clone_size: NA
d_call: NA
j_call: TRBJ1-1

cdr3_aa: CATALAYEQYF
cdr3_nt: TGTGCCACCGCCCTGGCGTACGAGCAGTACTTC
v_call: TRBV6-2/TRBV6-3
clone_size: NA
d_call: NA
j_call: TRBJ2-7

cdr3_aa: CASRKRTGGEAFF
cdr3_nt: TGTGCCAGCAGGAAACGGACAGGGGGCGAGGCTTTCTTT
v_call: TRBV27
clone_size: NA
d_call: TRBD1
j_call: TRBJ1-1

cdr3_aa: CASSLARTGLDGYTF
cdr3_nt: TGTGCCAGCAGCTTAGCGAGGACAGGACTAGATGGCTACACCTTC
v_call: TRBV7-2
clone_size: NA
d_call: TRBD1
j_call: TRBJ1-2

cdr3_aa: CASSFKAEAFF
cdr3_nt: TGTGCCAGCAGTTTTAAGGCTGAAGCTTTCTTT
v_call: TRBV28
clone_size: few
d_call: NA
j_call: TRBJ1-1

cdr3_aa: CASSSPLTGRLRYTF
cdr3_nt: TGTGCCAGCAGTTCCCCTTTGACAGGGAGGCTACGCTACACCTTC
v_call: TRBV27
clone_size: NA
d_call: TRBD1
j_call: TRBJ1-2

cdr3_aa: CASRSRTGTYEQYF
cdr3_nt: TGCGCCAGCAGGTCCCGGACAGGGACCTACGAGCAGTACTTC
v_call: TRBV5-1
clone_size: many
d_call: TRBD1
j_call: TRBJ2-7

cdr3_aa: CASSLYEGLVQETQYF
cdr3_nt: TGTGCCAGCAGCTTATATGAGGGGTTGGTCCAAGAGACCCAGTACTTC
v_call: TRBV7-9
clone_size: many
d_call: NA
j_call: TRBJ2-5

cdr3_aa: CASSFRDPGTGELFF
cdr3_nt: TGTGCCAGCAGCTTTCGGGACCCGGGGACCGGGGAGCTGTTTTTT
v_call: TRBV11-2
clone_size: many
d_call: NA
j_call: TRBJ2-2

cdr3_aa: CASSLVAGSGANVLTF
cdr3_nt: TGCGCCAGCAGCTTGGTGGCAGGGTCTGGGGCCAATGTCCTGACTTTC
v_call: TRBV5-1
clone_size: NA
d_call: NA
j_call: TRBJ2-6

cdr3_aa: CSASQSTANYGYTF
cdr3_nt: TGCAGTGCTAGTCAGAGTACAGCTAACTATGGCTACACCTTC
v_call: TRBV20-1
clone_size: many
d_call: NA
j_call: TRBJ1-2

cdr3_aa: CASQQGHNEQYF
cdr3_nt: TGTGCCAGCCAACAGGGCCACAACGAGCAGTACTTC
v_call: TRBV6-1
clone_size: NA
d_call: NA
j_call: TRBJ2-7

cdr3_aa: CRGWSMGSSNTEAFF
cdr3_nt: TGCAGGGGATGGTCAATGGGCTCTTCTAACACTGAAGCTTTCTTT
v_call: TRBV20-1
clone_size: NA
d_call: NA
j_call: TRBJ1-1

cdr3_aa: CASSQDGGRAIETQYF
cdr3_nt: TGTGCCAGCAGCCAAGATGGCGGGAGGGCCATCGAGACCCAGTACTTC
v_call: TRBV4-2
clone_size: many
d_call: TRBD2
j_call: TRBJ2-5

cdr3_aa: CASSPIGQAMAHEQYF
cdr3_nt: TGCGCCAGCAGCCCTATCGGGCAAGCAATGGCCCACGAGCAGTACTTC
v_call: TRBV4-1
clone_size: many
d_call: NA
j_call: TRBJ2-7

cdr3_aa: CASSQQGIRDLWGYTF
cdr3_nt: TGTGCCAGCAGCCAACAGGGGATCCGGGATTTGTGGGGCTACACCTTC
v_call: TRBV12-3/TRBV12-4
clone_size: many
d_call: TRBD1
j_call: TRBJ1-2

cdr3_aa: CASSTGGTEAFF
cdr3_nt: TGTGCCAGCAGTACAGGGGGCACTGAAGCTTTCTTT
v_call: TRBV5-1
clone_size: many
d_call: TRBD1
j_call: TRBJ1-1

cdr3_aa: CASSLSGGAGAKNIQYF
cdr3_nt: TGTGCCAGCAGCCTTTCCGGGGGCGCGGGGGCCAAAAACATTCAGTACTTC
v_call: TRBV4-2
clone_size: many
d_call: NA
j_call: TRBJ2-4

cdr3_aa: CAWSTGRDQPQHF
cdr3_nt: TGTGCCTGGAGTACCGGACGAGATCAGCCCCAGCATTTT
v_call: TRBV30
clone_size: NA
d_call: NA
j_call: TRBJ1-5

cdr3_aa: CASSRDGTNYGYTF
cdr3_nt: TGTGCCAGCAGCCGGGACGGAACTAACTATGGCTACACCTTC
v_call: TRBV9
clone_size: few
d_call: NA
j_call: TRBJ1-2

cdr3_aa: CASIPSESGELFF
cdr3_nt: TGTGCCAGCATCCCGAGTGAGTCCGGGGAGCTGTTTTTT
v_call: TRBV12-3/TRBV12-4
clone_size: many
d_call: NA
j_call: TRBJ2-2

cdr3_aa: CASSPGRINTGELFF
cdr3_nt: TGTGCCAGCAGTCCCGGACGGATAAACACCGGGGAGCTGTTTTTT
v_call: TRBV6-5
clone_size: many
d_call: NA
j_call: TRBJ2-2

cdr3_aa: CATSREILAGVETQYF
cdr3_nt: TGTGCCACCAGCAGAGAAATACTAGCGGGAGTGGAGACCCAGTACTTC
v_call: TRBV15
clone_size: many
d_call: TRBD2
j_call: TRBJ2-5